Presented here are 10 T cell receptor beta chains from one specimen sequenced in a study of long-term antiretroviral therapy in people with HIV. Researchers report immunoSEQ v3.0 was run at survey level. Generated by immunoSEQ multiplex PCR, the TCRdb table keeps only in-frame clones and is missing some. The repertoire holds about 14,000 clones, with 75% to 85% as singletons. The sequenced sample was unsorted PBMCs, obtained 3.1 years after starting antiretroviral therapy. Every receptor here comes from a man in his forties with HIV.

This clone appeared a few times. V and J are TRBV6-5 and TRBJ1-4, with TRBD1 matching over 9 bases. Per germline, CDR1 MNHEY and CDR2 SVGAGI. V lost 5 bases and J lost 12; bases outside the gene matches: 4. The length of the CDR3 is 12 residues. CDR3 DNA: TGTGCCAGCAGTCACTGGACAGGGGAACTGTTTTTT. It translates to CASSHWTGELFF.

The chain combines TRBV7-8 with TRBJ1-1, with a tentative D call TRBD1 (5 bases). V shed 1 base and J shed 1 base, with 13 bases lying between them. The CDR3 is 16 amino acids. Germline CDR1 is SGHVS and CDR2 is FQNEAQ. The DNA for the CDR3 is TGTGCCAGCAGCTTAGTCCGGATCAGGGAGAACACTGAAGCTTTCTTT. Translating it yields CASSLVRIRENTEAFF.

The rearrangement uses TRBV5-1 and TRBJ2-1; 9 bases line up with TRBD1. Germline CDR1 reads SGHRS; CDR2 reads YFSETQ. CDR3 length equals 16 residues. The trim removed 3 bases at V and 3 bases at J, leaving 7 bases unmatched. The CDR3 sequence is CASSSQGATVYNEQFF. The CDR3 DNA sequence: TGCGCCAGCAGCTCACAGGGGGCTACAGTCTACAATGAGCAGTTCTTC.

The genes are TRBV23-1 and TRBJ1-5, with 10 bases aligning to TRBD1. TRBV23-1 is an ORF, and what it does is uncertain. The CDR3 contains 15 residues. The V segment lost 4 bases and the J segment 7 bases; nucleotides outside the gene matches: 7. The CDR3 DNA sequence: TGCGCCAGCAGTCGGTCGACAGGGGGCTGGCAGCCCCAGCATTTT. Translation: CASSRSTGGWQPQHF.

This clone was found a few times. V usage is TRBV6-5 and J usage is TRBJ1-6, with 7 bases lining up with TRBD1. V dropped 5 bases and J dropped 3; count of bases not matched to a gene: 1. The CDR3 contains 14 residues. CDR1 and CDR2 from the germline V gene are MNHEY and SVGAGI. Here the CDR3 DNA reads TGTGCCAGCAGTGACAGGGTCTATAATTCACCCCTCCACTTT. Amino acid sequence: CASSDRVYNSPLHF.

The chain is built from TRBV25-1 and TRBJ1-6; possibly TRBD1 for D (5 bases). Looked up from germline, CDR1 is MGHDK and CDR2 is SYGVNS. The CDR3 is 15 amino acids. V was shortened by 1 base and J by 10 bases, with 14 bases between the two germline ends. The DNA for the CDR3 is TGTGCCAGCAGTGAATTAAATAATCAGGGATCACCCCTCCACTTT. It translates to CASSELNNQGSPLHF.

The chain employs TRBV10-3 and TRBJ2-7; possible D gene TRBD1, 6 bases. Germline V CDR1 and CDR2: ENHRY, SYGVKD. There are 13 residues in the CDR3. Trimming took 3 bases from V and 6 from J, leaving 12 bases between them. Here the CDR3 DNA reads TGTGCCATCAGTGAAGGACAGAAGGGCGAGCAGTACTTC. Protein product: CAISEGQKGEQYF.

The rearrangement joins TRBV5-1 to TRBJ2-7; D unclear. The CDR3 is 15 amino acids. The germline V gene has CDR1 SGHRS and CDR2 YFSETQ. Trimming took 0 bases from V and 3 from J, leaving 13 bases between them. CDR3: CASSLGLDSGYEQYF. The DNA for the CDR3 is TGCGCCAGCAGCTTGGGTTTGGATTCCGGCTACGAGCAGTACTTC. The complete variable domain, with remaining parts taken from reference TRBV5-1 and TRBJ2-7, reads KAGVTQTPRYLIKTRGQQVTLSCSPISGHRSVSWYQQTPGQGLQFLFEYFSETQRNKGNFPGRFSGRQFSNSRSEMNVSTLELGDSALYLCASSLGLDSGYEQYFGPGTRLTVT.

CDR3 loop: CASSPPPGHGDEAFF. In DNA, the CDR3 is TGTGCCAGCAGCCCCCCCCCAGGGCACGGGGATGAAGCTTTCTTT. This chain links TRBV7-9 with TRBJ1-1; D possibly corresponds to TRBD1 (5 bases). This CDR3 spans 15 amino acids. Trimming took off 5 bases at V and 7 bases at J, with 20 bases between the two ends. CDR1 SEHNR and CDR2 FQNEAQ come from the germline V gene (reference sequence).

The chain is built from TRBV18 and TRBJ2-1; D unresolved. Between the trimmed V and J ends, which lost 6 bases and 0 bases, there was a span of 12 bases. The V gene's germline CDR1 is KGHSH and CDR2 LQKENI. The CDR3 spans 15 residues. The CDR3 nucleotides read TGTGCCAGCTCTCTTAGCCTGAGCTCCTACAATGAGCAGTTCTTC. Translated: CASSLSLSSYNEQFF.